This T cell receptor (beta chain) was retrieved from a study of beta chain features in type 1 diabetes. Blood was drawn once from each donor into heparinised tubes. The draws averaged about 110 mL. The entirety of the isolated RNA underwent reverse transcription, so expressed TCRB transcripts were sequenced. TCRdb's copy holds only in-frame clones and misses some; the assay was immunoSEQ multiplex PCR. The sample records under 900,000 clones, about a sixth being singletons. This receptor was obtained from a woman younger than 35 in good health. Material for sequencing was naive CD4+ T cells from blood.

In DNA, the CDR3 is TGTGCCAGCAGGTGGACTTGGATTCAGCCCCAGCATTTT. Amino acids: CASRWTWIQPQHF. V is TRBV28 and J is TRBJ1-5, with unresolved D. V was shortened by 6 bases and J by 6 bases, with 12 bases between the two germline ends. CDR3 length: 13 amino acids. CDR1 MDHEN and CDR2 SYDVKM come from the germline V gene.